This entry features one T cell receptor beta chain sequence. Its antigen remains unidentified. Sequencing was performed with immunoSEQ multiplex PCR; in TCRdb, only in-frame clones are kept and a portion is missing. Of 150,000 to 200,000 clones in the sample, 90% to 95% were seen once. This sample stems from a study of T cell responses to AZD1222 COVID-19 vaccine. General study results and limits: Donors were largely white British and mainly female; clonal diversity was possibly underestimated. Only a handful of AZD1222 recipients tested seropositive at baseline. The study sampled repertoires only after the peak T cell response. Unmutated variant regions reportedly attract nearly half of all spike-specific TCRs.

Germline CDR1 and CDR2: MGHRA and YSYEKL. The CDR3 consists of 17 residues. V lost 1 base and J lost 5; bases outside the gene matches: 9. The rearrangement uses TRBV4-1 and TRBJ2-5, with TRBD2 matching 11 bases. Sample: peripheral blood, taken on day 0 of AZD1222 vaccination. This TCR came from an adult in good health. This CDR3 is CASSQVLLAGDGETQYF. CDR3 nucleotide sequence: TGCGCCAGCAGCCAAGTCCTACTAGCGGGAGACGGGGAGACCCAGTACTTC.